The 21 T cell receptor beta chains below were found in one sample sequenced in a study of blood T cell repertoires in COVID-19. Repertoires were generated with immunoSEQ multiplex PCR, while TCRdb's copy carries only in-frame clones and drops some. The table records under 300,000 clones, about nine tenths of them present only once. The sample was PBMCs or T cells enriched from blood (not recorded which). The receptors come from a woman aged 40 to 50 who had recovered from COVID-19.

This rearrangement joins TRBV3-1 (or the pseudogene TRBV3-2) to TRBJ1-2; D is ambiguous. Germline loops: CDR1 LGHDT, CDR2 YNNKEL (reference sequence). Trimming took 0 bases from V and 5 from J, leaving 16 bases between them. This CDR3 has 16 residues. The CDR3 coding sequence is TGTGCCAGCAGCCAAGATTCCAGGCCTCGAAGTTATGGCTACACCTTC. Translating it yields CASSQDSRPRSYGYTF.

This clone was seen just once. The V call is TRBV15, the J call TRBJ1-5, with D perhaps matching TRBD1 (6 bases). The V gene lost 1 base and the J gene lost 10 bases, with 11 bases spanning the gap. The CDR3 is 13 residues long. In germline, CDR1 is LNHNV, CDR2 YYDKDF (reference sequence). The CDR3 DNA reads TGTGCCACCAGCAGAGCCCAGGGGCAACCCCAGCATTTT. Its protein is CATSRAQGQPQHF.

J is TRBJ2-7 and V is TRBV30; D may be TRBD2 (6 bases). CDR1 and CDR2 from the germline V gene are GTSNPN and SVGIG (reference sequence). V lost 0 bases, J lost 3 bases, and 12 bases lay in between. The CDR3 totals 14 residues. CDR3 coding DNA: TGTGCCTGGAGTGTGGGTAGCGGAGGCTACGAGCAGTACTTC. Protein sequence: CAWSVGSGGYEQYF.

V gene TRBV5-1 combines with J gene TRBJ2-6; 8 nucleotides match TRBD1. V trimming: 7 bases; J trimming: 0 bases; junction bases outside the gene matches: 18. The CDR3 runs 20 residues. Germline assignment: CDR1 SGHRS and CDR2 YFSETQ. The CDR3 spells CASRLANTGGFSSGANVLTF. CDR3 sequence (DNA): TGCGCCAGCCGTTTGGCGAACACAGGGGGATTTAGCTCTGGGGCCAACGTCCTGACTTTC.

The J gene is TRBJ2-3, the V gene TRBV4-1, with D perhaps matching TRBD1 (6 bases). This CDR3 has 15 amino acids. V lost 6 bases and J lost 0, with 13 bases in between. The germline gives CDR1 MGHRA, CDR2 YSYEKL. The CDR3 region has the DNA TGCGCCAGCAGTCTTCTCAGGGGAAGCACAGATACGCAGTATTTT. Translation: CASSLLRGSTDTQYF.

The chain is built from TRBV7-5 and TRBJ1-6. TRBV7-5 is labeled a pseudogene. CDR3 size: 12 residues. CDR3 loop: CAMPGGDSPLHF. The CDR3 DNA reads TGTGCCATGCCCGGAGGGGACTCACCCCTCCACTTT.

The J gene is TRBJ1-1, the V gene TRBV18; 7 nucleotides line up with TRBD1. The germline gives CDR1 KGHSH, CDR2 LQKENI. After removal of 3 bases from V and 4 bases from J, the junction contained 8 bases not matched to a gene. The CDR3 sequence is 15 residues long. The CDR3 loop is CASSPRQGATTEAFF. The CDR3 nucleotides are TGTGCCAGCTCACCTAGACAGGGAGCAACCACTGAAGCTTTCTTT. The full variable domain, completed using reference TRBV18 and TRBJ1-1, is NAGVMQNPRHLVRRRGQEARLRCSPMKGHSHVYWYRQLPEEGLKFMVYLQKENIIDESGMPKERFSAEFPKEGPSILRIQQVVRGDSAAYFCASSPRQGATTEAFFGQGTRLTVV.

The chain is built from TRBV6-2 or TRBV6-3 and TRBJ2-1, with TRBD2 matching over 8 bases. The germline CDR1 and CDR2 sequences are MNHEY and SVGEGT. V was pared by 4 bases and J by 2 bases, with 4 bases of the junction left unmatched. This CDR3 contains 15 residues. CDR3 loop: CASSSLAGPYNEQFF. CDR3 nucleotide sequence: TGTGCCAGCAGTTCCCTAGCGGGTCCCTACAATGAGCAGTTCTTC.

V usage is TRBV6-2 or TRBV6-3 and J usage is TRBJ2-7; possible D gene TRBD1, 7 bases. CDR1 and CDR2 (germline): MNHEY, SVGEGT. V lost 2 bases, J lost 2 bases, and 13 bases lay in between. CDR3 length equals 15 residues. The CDR3 reads CASSYARGATYEQYF. CDR3 DNA: TGTGCCAGCAGTTACGCCAGGGGGGCCACCTACGAGCAGTACTTC.

The chain employs TRBV7-9 and TRBJ1-2; 9 nucleotides match TRBD1. The J segment lost 3 bases and the V segment lost 2 bases, leaving 10 bases of the junction unmatched. The V gene's germline CDR1 is SEHNR and CDR2 FQNEAQ (reference sequence). This CDR3 is 17 amino acids long. The CDR3 loop is CASSLFRDRVSDYGYTF. The CDR3 nucleotides are TGTGCCAGCAGCTTATTCCGGGACAGGGTGTCGGACTATGGCTACACCTTC.

This clone was observed a single time. The chain links TRBV9 to TRBJ2-3, with 7 bases aligning to TRBD2. The CDR3 spans 18 residues. Germline loops: CDR1 SGDLS, CDR2 YYNGEE. Trimming removed 0 bases from V and 3 bases from J; junction bases left unmatched: 13. The CDR3 spells CASSVELAAYGGTDTQYF. CDR3 coding DNA: TGTGCCAGCAGCGTAGAGCTAGCGGCCTATGGAGGAACAGATACGCAGTATTTT.

The chain combines TRBV7-4 with TRBJ1-2; TRBD1 matches 8 bases. The junction had 12 bases not matched to a gene; V was cut back by 4 bases and J by 2 bases. Per the germline V gene, CDR1 is SGHVT and CDR2 is SQSDAQ. There are 17 residues in the CDR3. The CDR3 DNA reads as TGTGCCAGCAGCTATGTCGGACAGGGTCGTTGGAACTATGGCTACACCTTC. The encoded protein is CASSYVGQGRWNYGYTF.

In its sample, this clone was seen a few times. V gene TRBV6-5 combines with J gene TRBJ1-2; the match to TRBD1 covers 7 bases. V shed 7 bases, J shed 2 bases, and the junction held 4 bases outside the gene matches. Per the germline V gene, CDR1 is MNHEY and CDR2 is SVGAGI. This CDR3 is 13 amino acids long. The CDR3 region is CASKTTGNYGYTF. CDR3 DNA sequence: TGTGCCAGCAAGACGACAGGGAACTATGGCTACACCTTC.

The chain is built from TRBV9 and TRBJ1-3, with 8 positions matching TRBD1. The CDR3 covers 19 residues. Germline CDR1 is SGDLS and CDR2 is YYNGEE. Trimming took 4 bases from V and 0 from J; bases not matched to a gene: 15. Written as DNA, the CDR3 is TGTGCCAGCAGCCCGGGACAGGTTTTGAATCCGCTCTCTGGAAACACCATATATTTT. It specifies CASSPGQVLNPLSGNTIYF.

The J gene is TRBJ2-3, the V gene TRBV5-4; weak D call: TRBD1 (6 bases). Germline-derived CDR1 and CDR2 are SGHNT and YYREEE (reference sequence). The ends were cut back, 4 bases at V and 5 bases at J, with 14 bases in the middle. The CDR3 totals 14 residues. The DNA for the CDR3 is TGTGCCAGCAGCCAGAAGACAGGTGGAGATACGCAGTATTTT. This translates into CASSQKTGGDTQYF.

This clone was detected ten times or more. Different DNA sequences within this sample yield the same CDR3. The chain recombines TRBV18 with TRBJ2-7; D unresolved. Germline loops: CDR1 KGHSH, CDR2 LQKENI. This CDR3 spans 14 amino acids. The V gene lost 3 bases and the J gene lost 2 bases, with 11 bases spanning the gap. DNA of the CDR3: TGTGCCAGCTCACCTTTGACGAGGCCCTACGAGCAGTACTTC. Encoded protein: CASSPLTRPYEQYF. Full variable domain (remainder filled in from reference TRBV18 and TRBJ2-7): NAGVMQNPRHLVRRRGQEARLRCSPMKGHSHVYWYRQLPEEGLKFMVYLQKENIIDESGMPKERFSAEFPKEGPSILRIQQVVRGDSAAYFCASSPLTRPYEQYFGPGTRLTVT.

This chain connects TRBV7-2 to TRBJ2-4, with 9 nucleotides matching TRBD1. Germline V gives CDR1 SGHTA, CDR2 FQGNSA. V lost 2 bases, J lost 9 bases, and 5 bases stayed unmatched. CDR3 size: 14 residues. The CDR3 is CASSLPTGGVIQYF. In DNA form, the CDR3 reads TGTGCCAGCAGCTTACCGACAGGGGGGGTCATTCAGTACTTC.

The chain combines TRBV3-1 (or the pseudogene TRBV3-2) with TRBJ1-1; 7 bases line up with TRBD1. The CDR3 is made up of 14 amino acids. The germline CDR1 and CDR2 sequences are LGHDT and YNNKEL (reference sequence). J was trimmed by 11 bases and V by 3 bases; bases with no gene match: 12. The DNA of the CDR3 is TGTGCCAGCAGCCAGGGGGACAGCACTACCCAGGCTTTCTTT. This gives the protein CASSQGDSTTQAFF.

This rearrangement joins TRBV5-6 to TRBJ2-1, with D hard to call. Germline V lookup: CDR1 SGHDT, CDR2 YYEEEE. The CDR3 covers 12 residues. Trimming removed 4 bases at V and 9 bases at J, with 11 bases between. The CDR3: CASSLTETEQFF. CDR3 sequence (DNA): TGTGCCAGCAGCCTAACAGAGACTGAGCAGTTCTTC. Looking up the rest from reference TRBV5-6 and TRBJ2-1 gives the full variable domain: DAGVTQSPTHLIKTRGQQVTLRCSPKSGHDTVSWYQQALGQGPQFIFQYYEEEERQRGNFPDRFSGHQFPNYSSELNVNALLLGDSALYLCASSLTETEQFFGPGTRLTVL.

V usage is TRBV5-1 and J usage is TRBJ1-1; no firm D call. The CDR3 totals 15 residues. The V end was cut by 2 bases, the J end by 1 base, with 12 bases between. Germline V CDR1 and CDR2: SGHRS, YFSETQ. CDR3 loop: CASSFSRTGNTEAFF. The CDR3 coding sequence is TGCGCCAGCAGCTTTTCCCGCACGGGGAACACTGAAGCTTTCTTT.

The genes are TRBV12-5 and TRBJ2-5, with 7 bases lining up with TRBD1. Looked up from germline, CDR1 is LGHNT and CDR2 is FRNRAP. With 6 bases clipped from V and 1 base from J, the junction kept 5 bases outside the gene matches. The CDR3 contains 14 residues. The CDR3 region is CASGPGQPQETQYF. As DNA, the CDR3 is TGTGCTAGTGGCCCGGGACAGCCCCAAGAGACCCAGTACTTC.